A selection of T cell receptor beta chains follows, all from one sample in a study of cytotoxic CD8 clonotypes in ibrutinib-treated CLL. The table came from immunoSEQ multiplex PCR; TCRdb's copy has only in-frame clones and leaves some out. The sample yields some 150,000 clones, 60% to 85% seen once. The sample here was PBMCs, taken after 24 months of ibrutinib treatment. The source of these receptors is a human donor with chronic lymphocytic leukemia. Both conserved end residues are part of each CDR3. A D gene is named only where the DNA matches it firmly. A clone size is listed for some rows: how often the clone was seen (once, few, many), or a class if it is expanded.

DNA: TGTGCCAGCAGCTTAGCACGGGGCTGGGGCACTGAAGCTTTCTTT
CDR3: CASSLARGWGTEAFF
J: TRBJ1-1
D: .
V: TRBV7-9
size: .

DNA: TGTGCCAGCTCTGGGACCGCAGTAAACATTCAGTACTTC
CDR3: CASSGTAVNIQYF
J: TRBJ2-4
D: .
V: TRBV18
size: .

DNA: TGCGCCAGCAGCCCGGGACTAGCCCCAGATACGCAGTATTTT
CDR3: CASSPGLAPDTQYF
J: TRBJ2-3
D: TRBD2
V: TRBV5-1
size: .

DNA: TGTGCCAGCAGCTTAGTGGGGGACACAGATACGCAGTATTTT
CDR3: CASSLVGDTDTQYF
J: TRBJ2-3
D: .
V: TRBV7-9
size: .

DNA: TGTGCCAGCAGCTTAGCCCGAGGGGGGGCCAGTCAGCCCCAGCATTTT
CDR3: CASSLARGGASQPQHF
J: TRBJ1-5
D: .
V: TRBV7-8
size: once

DNA: TGTGCCAGCAGTGACGGGCCCGAGGGCAATGAGCAGTTCTTC
CDR3: CASSDGPEGNEQFF
J: TRBJ2-1
D: .
V: TRBV6-4
size: many

DNA: TGTGCCTGGACACCAGGGGGCGCTGGCAGTCAGCCCCAGCATTTT
CDR3: CAWTPGGAGSQPQHF
J: TRBJ1-5
D: TRBD1
V: TRBV30
size: .

DNA: TGTGCCAGCAGCCCTCAGGGCGGGGGGGCCCCAGATACGCAGTATTTT
CDR3: CASSPQGGGAPDTQYF
J: TRBJ2-3
D: TRBD2
V: TRBV7-2
size: .

DNA: TGTGCCAGCAGTGTGGGGACAACCCATCAGCCCCAGCATTTT
CDR3: CASSVGTTHQPQHF
J: TRBJ1-5
D: .
V: TRBV6-6
size: once

DNA: TGTGCCAGCAGTTACTGGCGGGAGGGAGGGATGCAGTACTTC
CDR3: CASSYWREGGMQYF
J: TRBJ2-7
D: TRBD2
V: TRBV6-5
size: .

DNA: TGTGCCAGCAGTTTATCGTCGGGGATGAACACTGAAGCTTTCTTT
CDR3: CASSLSSGMNTEAFF
J: TRBJ1-1
D: .
V: TRBV27
size: few

DNA: TGTGCCAGCTCATCCCGGGCAGGGGGTATTTTGGCCAAAAACATTCAGTACTTC
CDR3: CASSSRAGGILAKNIQYF
J: TRBJ2-4
D: TRBD1
V: TRBV18
size: .

DNA: TGTGCCAGCAGCCAAGACCCAGCGGGGACTCAAGAGACCCAGTACTTC
CDR3: CASSQDPAGTQETQYF
J: TRBJ2-5
D: TRBD2
V: TRBV4-1
size: many

DNA: TGTGCCAGCAGACGTCCTGGTCTAGCGGGAGGAGAGACCCAGTACTTC
CDR3: CASRRPGLAGGETQYF
J: TRBJ2-5
D: TRBD2
V: TRBV27
size: once

DNA: TGTGCCAGCAGCCAAGGAGGGACAGACCTCTCCTACGAGCAGTACTTC
CDR3: CASSQGGTDLSYEQYF
J: TRBJ2-7
D: TRBD1
V: TRBV4-2
size: .

DNA: TGTGCCAGCAGCCCCCCGGGCAGCACAGATACGCAGTATTTT
CDR3: CASSPPGSTDTQYF
J: TRBJ2-3
D: .
V: TRBV7-3
size: .

DNA: TGCAGCGTTGACCGGGGGCCCGTCTACAATGAGCAGTTCTTC
CDR3: CSVDRGPVYNEQFF
J: TRBJ2-1
D: .
V: TRBV29-1
size: few

DNA: TGTGCCAGCAGCGGACAGGGCGCCTACGAGCAGTACTTC
CDR3: CASSGQGAYEQYF
J: TRBJ2-7
D: TRBD1
V: TRBV25-1
size: .

DNA: TGTGCCAGCCGAGAAGGGGGATACAATGAGCAGTTCTTC
CDR3: CASREGGYNEQFF
J: TRBJ2-1
D: .
V: TRBV7-2
size: .

DNA: TGCGCCAGCAGCCAGGTGGGGGCCGCAGATACGCAGTATTTT
CDR3: CASSQVGAADTQYF
J: TRBJ2-3
D: .
V: TRBV4-3
size: .

DNA: TGTGCCAGCAGCGGGGTTAGCAATCAGCCCCAGCATTTT
CDR3: CASSGVSNQPQHF
J: TRBJ1-5
D: .
V: TRBV6-5
size: .

DNA: TGCGCCAGCAGCCAAGAGTGGGGGAACACTGAAGCTTTCTTT
CDR3: CASSQEWGNTEAFF
J: TRBJ1-1
D: .
V: TRBV4-1
size: .

DNA: TGTGCCAGCAGCCTCGGACAGGGGGCCACGAACACTGAAGCTTTCTTT
CDR3: CASSLGQGATNTEAFF
J: TRBJ1-1
D: TRBD1
V: TRBV11-3
size: .

DNA: TGTGCCTGGAGTGTATTCGGGGGGCTCTACGAGCAGTACTTC
CDR3: CAWSVFGGLYEQYF
J: TRBJ2-7
D: .
V: TRBV30
size: .

DNA: TGTGCCAGCACGAGGTATGAGACCCAGTACTTC
CDR3: CASTRYETQYF
J: TRBJ2-5
D: .
V: TRBV28
size: few

DNA: TGTGCCAGCTCACCAGATATCAGCGCCTACGAGCAGTACTTC
CDR3: CASSPDISAYEQYF
J: TRBJ2-7
D: .
V: TRBV18
size: .

DNA: TGTGCCAGCAGCTTTGGGGCAGGGCTGGATGCTTTCTTT
CDR3: CASSFGAGLDAFF
J: TRBJ1-1
D: .
V: TRBV5-5
size: few

DNA: TGTGCCAGCAGCCCCACGGGACAGTCGTACGAGCAGTACTTC
CDR3: CASSPTGQSYEQYF
J: TRBJ2-7
D: TRBD1
V: TRBV5-6
size: once

DNA: TGTGCCAGCAGCTTAGCTGGGGGGACACTGTCACCCCTCCACTTT
CDR3: CASSLAGGTLSPLHF
J: TRBJ1-6
D: .
V: TRBV7-8
size: .

DNA: TGTGCCAGCAGTCGCGGACAGGGCCTCTATGGCTACACCTTC
CDR3: CASSRGQGLYGYTF
J: TRBJ1-2
D: TRBD1
V: TRBV6-5
size: .

DNA: TGTGCCAGCCTTCGGTCGAGGACTAATGAAAAACTGTTTTTT
CDR3: CASLRSRTNEKLFF
J: TRBJ1-4
D: .
V: TRBV28
size: .

DNA: TGTGCCAGCAGGTTGGGACAGGGTTTTGAAGGCTACACCTTC
CDR3: CASRLGQGFEGYTF
J: TRBJ1-2
D: TRBD1
V: TRBV6-5
size: .

DNA: TGTGCCAGCAGTGGGGGGCGGGGCGGAAATGAAAAACTGTTTTTT
CDR3: CASSGGRGGNEKLFF
J: TRBJ1-4
D: .
V: TRBV6-1
size: .

DNA: TGTGCCGTTATAGGAGGGGGCTATAATGGCTACACCTTC
CDR3: CAVIGGGYNGYTF
J: TRBJ1-2
D: TRBD1
V: TRBV10-3
size: .